Listed below are T cell receptor beta chains from one sample, sequenced in a study of PD-1 blockade in classical Hodgkin lymphoma. Some clones are missing from TCRdb's copy, which holds only in-frame ones; the method was immunoSEQ multiplex PCR. The sample contains 20,000 to 25,000 clones, roughly 94% of which appear only once. Input material: peripheral blood mononuclear cells (PBMCs). The receptors derive from a human donor with classical Hodgkin lymphoma. The CDR3 runs from the conserved cysteine through the conserved F or W. D genes are given only for firm matches. A clone size is listed for some rows: how often the clone was seen (once, few, many), or a class if it is expanded.

size | J | D | V | DNA | CDR3
- | TRBJ1-1 | - | TRBV5-6 | TGTGCCAGCAGCTTGGGGGGACAAATGAACACTGAAGCTTTCTTT | CASSLGGQMNTEAFF
- | TRBJ1-5 | - | TRBV19 | TGTGCCAGTAGTATAGTGGATCCCAATCAGCCCCAGCATTTT | CASSIVDPNQPQHF
- | TRBJ1-2 | - | TRBV5-5 | TGTGCCAGCAGCTTGGGACAGGAAATTGGCTACACCTTC | CASSLGQEIGYTF
- | TRBJ2-5 | - | TRBV30 | TGTGCCTGGAGTTTATTTAGGGGCCAAGAGACCCAGTACTTC | CAWSLFRGQETQYF
- | TRBJ1-2 | - | TRBV10-3 | TGTGCCATCACCACAGGGCCCTATGGCTACACCTTC | CAITTGPYGYTF
- | TRBJ2-7 | - | TRBV7-9 | TGTGCCAGCAGCTTTATGGGGGGGACAGCTCGTCCCTACGAGCAGTACTTC | CASSFMGGTARPYEQYF
- | TRBJ2-3 | - | TRBV27 | TGTGCCAGCAGTTTAACTAGCTTTCCAGATACGCAGTATTTT | CASSLTSFPDTQYF
few | TRBJ1-1 | - | TRBV7-2 | TGTGCCAGCAGCCAAGGGGACACTGAAGCTTTCTTT | CASSQGDTEAFF
- | TRBJ1-3 | TRBD1 | TRBV5-1 | TGCGCCAGCAGCCCCGGGACAGGGGCTGGAAACACCATATATTTT | CASSPGTGAGNTIYF
- | TRBJ2-2 | TRBD1 | TRBV6-5 | TGTGCCAGCAGTGCCGGGACAGGGGATTCCGGGGAGCTGTTTTTT | CASSAGTGDSGELFF
- | TRBJ1-5 | - | TRBV27 | TGTGCCAGCAGTCCCTACCCCCATCTCTTATCCGGCAATCAGCCCCAGCATTTT | CASSPYPHLLSGNQPQHF